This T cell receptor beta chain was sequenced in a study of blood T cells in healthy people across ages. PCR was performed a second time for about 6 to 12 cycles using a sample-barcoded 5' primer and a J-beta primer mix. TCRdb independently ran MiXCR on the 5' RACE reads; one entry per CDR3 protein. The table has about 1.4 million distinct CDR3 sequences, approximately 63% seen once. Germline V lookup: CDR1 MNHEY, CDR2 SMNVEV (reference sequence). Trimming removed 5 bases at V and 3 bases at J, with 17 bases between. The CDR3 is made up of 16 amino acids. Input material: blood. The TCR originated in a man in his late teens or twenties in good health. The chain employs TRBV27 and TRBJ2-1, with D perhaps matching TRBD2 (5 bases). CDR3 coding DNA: TGTGCCAGCAGTCTCCCTCGGGGTTCAATCTACAATGAGCAGTTCTTC. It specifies CASSLPRGSIYNEQFF.